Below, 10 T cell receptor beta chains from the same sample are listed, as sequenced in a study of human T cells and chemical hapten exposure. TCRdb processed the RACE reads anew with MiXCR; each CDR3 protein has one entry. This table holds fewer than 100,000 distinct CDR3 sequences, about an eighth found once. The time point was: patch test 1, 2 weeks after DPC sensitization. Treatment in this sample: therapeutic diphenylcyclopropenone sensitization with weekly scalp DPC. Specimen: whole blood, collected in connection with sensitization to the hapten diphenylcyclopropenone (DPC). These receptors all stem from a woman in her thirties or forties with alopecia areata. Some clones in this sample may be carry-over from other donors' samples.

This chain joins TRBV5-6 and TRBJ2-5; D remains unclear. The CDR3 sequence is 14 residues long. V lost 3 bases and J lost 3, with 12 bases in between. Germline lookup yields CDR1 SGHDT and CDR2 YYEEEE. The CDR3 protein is CASSYTGRKETQYF. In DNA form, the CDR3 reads TGTGCCAGCAGCTACACCGGTAGAAAAGAGACCCAGTACTTC.

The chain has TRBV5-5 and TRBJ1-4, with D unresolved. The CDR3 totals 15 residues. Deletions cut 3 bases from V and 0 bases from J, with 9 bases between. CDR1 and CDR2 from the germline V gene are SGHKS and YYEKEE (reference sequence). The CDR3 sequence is CASSWAFATNEKLFF. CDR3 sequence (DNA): TGTGCCAGCAGCTGGGCTTTTGCAACTAATGAAAAACTGTTTTTT.

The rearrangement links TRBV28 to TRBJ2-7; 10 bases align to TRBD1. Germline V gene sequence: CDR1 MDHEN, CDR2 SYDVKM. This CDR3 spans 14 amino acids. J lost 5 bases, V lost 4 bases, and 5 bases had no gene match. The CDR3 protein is CASSSSGQGDEQYF. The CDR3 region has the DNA TGTGCCAGCAGTTCCTCCGGACAGGGGGACGAGCAGTACTTC.

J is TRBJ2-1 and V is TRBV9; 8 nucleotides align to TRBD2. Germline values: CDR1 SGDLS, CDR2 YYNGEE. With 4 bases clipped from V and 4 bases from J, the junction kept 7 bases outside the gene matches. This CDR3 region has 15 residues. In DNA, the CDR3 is TGTGCCAGCAGCCCTAACGGGAGGGATTACAATGAGCAGTTCTTC. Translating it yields CASSPNGRDYNEQFF.

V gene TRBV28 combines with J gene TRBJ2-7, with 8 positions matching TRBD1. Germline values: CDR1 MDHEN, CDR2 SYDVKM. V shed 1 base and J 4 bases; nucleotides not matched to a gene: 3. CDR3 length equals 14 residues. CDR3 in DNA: TGTGCCAGCAGTTTATCACAGGGGGTGTACGAGCAGTACTTC. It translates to CASSLSQGVYEQYF.

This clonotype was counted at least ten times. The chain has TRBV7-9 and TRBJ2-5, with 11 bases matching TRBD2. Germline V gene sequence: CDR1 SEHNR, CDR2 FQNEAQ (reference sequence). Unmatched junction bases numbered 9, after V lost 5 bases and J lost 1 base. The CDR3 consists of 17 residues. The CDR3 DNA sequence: TGTGCCAGCAGCCCCCGTCGACTAGCGGGGTCCCAAGAGACCCAGTACTTC. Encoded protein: CASSPRRLAGSQETQYF.

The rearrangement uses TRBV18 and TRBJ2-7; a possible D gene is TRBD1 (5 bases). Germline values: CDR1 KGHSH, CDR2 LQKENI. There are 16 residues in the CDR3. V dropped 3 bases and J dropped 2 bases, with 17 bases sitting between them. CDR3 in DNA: TGTGCCAGCTCACCGCAGGGCGGAGAATCCACCTACGAGCAGTACTTC. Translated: CASSPQGGESTYEQYF.

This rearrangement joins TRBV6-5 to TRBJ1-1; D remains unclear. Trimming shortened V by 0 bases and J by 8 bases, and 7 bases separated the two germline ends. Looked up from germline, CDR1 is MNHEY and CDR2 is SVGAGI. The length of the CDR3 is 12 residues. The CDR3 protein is CASSYSGREAFF. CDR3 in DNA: TGTGCCAGCAGTTACTCAGGCAGGGAAGCTTTCTTT.

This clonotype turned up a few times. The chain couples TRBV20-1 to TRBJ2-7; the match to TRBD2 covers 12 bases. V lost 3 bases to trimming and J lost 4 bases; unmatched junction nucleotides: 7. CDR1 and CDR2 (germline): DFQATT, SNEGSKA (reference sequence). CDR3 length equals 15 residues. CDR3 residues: CSARRTSGDFYEQYF. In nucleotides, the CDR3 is TGCAGTGCTAGGCGGACTAGCGGGGACTTTTACGAGCAGTACTTC.

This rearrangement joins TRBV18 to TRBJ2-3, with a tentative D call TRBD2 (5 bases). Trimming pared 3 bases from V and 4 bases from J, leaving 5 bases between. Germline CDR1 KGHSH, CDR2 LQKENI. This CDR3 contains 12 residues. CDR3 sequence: CASSPEADTQYF. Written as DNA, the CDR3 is TGTGCCAGCTCACCGGAGGCAGATACGCAGTATTTT.